The 26 T cell receptor beta chains presented below share a single source sample, sequenced in a study of OX40 agonist ivuxolimab in advanced cancers. Repertoires were generated with immunoSEQ multiplex PCR, while TCRdb's copy carries only in-frame clones and drops some. The table has 35,000 to 50,000 clones, approximately 90% seen once; the top ten hold 20% to 25%. The sequenced sample was CD4+ or CD8+ T cells sorted from blood, obtained in a trial of the OX40 agonist ivuxolimab. These receptors were taken from an adult with an advanced solid tumor such as melanoma, head and neck, liver or kidney cancer.

This clone is termed medium-sized. CDR3 bases: TGTGCCAGCAGCCAAGGGACGGGGGGCACAGATACGCAGTATTTT. This translates into CASSQGTGGTDTQYF. The J gene is TRBJ2-3, the V gene TRBV4-2, with a possible D match to TRBD2 (6 bases). From germline, CDR1 is LGHNA and CDR2 YNFKEQ. V lost 1 base, J lost 1 base, and 9 bases lay in between. The CDR3 runs 15 residues.

This chain connects TRBV18 to TRBJ2-2, with D unresolved. The CDR3 is 12 residues long. Germline loops: CDR1 KGHSH, CDR2 LQKENI. V lost 2 bases and J lost 11, with 9 bases in between. This CDR3 reads CASSPAGAELFF. Written as DNA, the CDR3 is TGTGCCAGCTCACCAGCTGGCGCTGAGCTGTTTTTT.

The chain employs TRBV28 and TRBJ1-4, with TRBD1 matching over 7 bases. This CDR3 has 15 amino acids. Germline-derived CDR1 and CDR2 are MDHEN and SYDVKM. Trimming cost V 6 bases and J 0 bases; bases outside gene matches: 4. The CDR3 nucleotides are TGTGCCAGCAGCCGGGACAGTACAACTAATGAAAAACTGTTTTTT. Its translation: CASSRDSTTNEKLFF.

The V call is TRBV28, the J call TRBJ1-2, with a weak D call TRBD1 (6 bases). V lost 8 bases and J lost 8, with 12 bases in between. The CDR3 is made up of 11 amino acids. CDR1 and CDR2 from the germline V gene are MDHEN and SYDVKM. The CDR3 sequence: CASHTGWGYTF. Written as DNA, the CDR3 is TGTGCCAGCCACACAGGGTGGGGCTACACCTTC.

This clone was seen only once. The rearrangement joins TRBV5-6 to TRBJ1-2; D remains unclear. This CDR3 spans 14 amino acids. Trimming pared 4 bases from V and 4 bases from J, leaving 14 bases between. The V gene's germline CDR1 is SGHDT and CDR2 YYEEEE. CDR3 in amino acids: CASSEGGRIYGYTF. The CDR3 nucleotides are TGTGCCAGCAGCGAAGGCGGGAGAATCTATGGCTACACCTTC. The full variable domain, in which reference TRBV5-6 and TRBJ1-2 provide the parts outside the CDR3, is DAGVTQSPTHLIKTRGQQVTLRCSPKSGHDTVSWYQQALGQGPQFIFQYYEEEERQRGNFPDRFSGHQFPNYSSELNVNALLLGDSALYLCASSEGGRIYGYTFGSGTRLTVV.

The chain has TRBV18 and TRBJ2-1, with D possibly matching TRBD1 (7 bases). This CDR3 spans 17 amino acids. The ends were cut back, 0 bases at V and 4 bases at J, with 16 bases in the middle. Germline CDR1 is KGHSH and CDR2 is LQKENI. The CDR3 protein is CASSPPLIQGTYNEQFF. Here the CDR3 DNA reads TGTGCCAGCTCACCACCTCTGATACAGGGGACTTACAATGAGCAGTTCTTC.

The V call is TRBV4-1, the J call TRBJ2-7; the D call may be TRBD1 or TRBD2 (5 bases each). The germline CDR1 and CDR2 sequences are MGHRA and YSYEKL. The CDR3 spans 15 residues. Between the trimmed V and J ends, which lost 0 bases and 2 bases, there was a span of 11 bases. Written as DNA, the CDR3 is TGCGCCAGCAGCCAAGACTTGGGGGTTACCTACGAGCAGTACTTC. It yields the protein CASSQDLGVTYEQYF.

The chain joins TRBV7-9 to TRBJ1-4, with no clear D. V lost 2 bases and J 1 base, leaving 11 bases between the germline ends. The germline V gene encodes CDR1 SEHNR and CDR2 FQNEAQ (reference sequence). The CDR3 has 16 amino acids. The CDR3 sequence is CASSLPGRITNEKLFF. DNA for the CDR3: TGTGCCAGCAGCTTACCAGGACGGATAACTAATGAAAAACTGTTTTTT.

J is TRBJ2-6 and V is TRBV19; the D is unclear. V was cut by 6 bases and J by 0 bases, with 9 bases left in between. The CDR3 covers 15 residues. Germline loops: CDR1 LNHDA, CDR2 SQIVND (reference sequence). The CDR3 protein is CASRSSHSGANVLTF. The CDR3 nucleotides read TGTGCCAGTAGAAGTTCCCACTCTGGGGCCAACGTCCTGACTTTC.

The V call is TRBV19, the J call TRBJ2-4; 8 bases fit TRBD1. CDR1 and CDR2 (germline): LNHDA, SQIVND (reference sequence). This CDR3 is 15 amino acids long. J gave up 7 bases and V 1 base, and 6 bases lay outside the gene matches. CDR3 residues: CASSIGSGGFNIQYF. DNA for the CDR3: TGTGCCAGTAGTATAGGGTCAGGGGGCTTCAACATTCAGTACTTC.

The rearrangement links TRBV28 to TRBJ2-2, with D possibly TRBD1 on 5 matching bases. The CDR3 sequence is 14 residues long. Germline V lookup: CDR1 MDHEN, CDR2 SYDVKM. V lost 5 bases and J lost 2, with 9 bases in between. The CDR3 region has the DNA TGTGCCAGCAGTCCAGGACACAACACCGGGGAGCTGTTTTTT. Translating it yields CASSPGHNTGELFF.

The chain carries TRBV5-4 and TRBJ2-5; D remains unclear. In germline, CDR1 is SGHNT, CDR2 YYREEE (reference sequence). The CDR3 is made up of 15 amino acids. Trimming pared 2 bases from V and 3 bases from J, leaving 14 bases between. The CDR3: CASSLVLSAEETQYF. Written as DNA, the CDR3 is TGTGCCAGCAGCTTAGTGCTCTCAGCTGAAGAGACCCAGTACTTC.

This chain links TRBV14 with TRBJ2-1; perhaps TRBD2 as D (7 bases). The CDR3 is made up of 16 amino acids. Trimming removed 2 bases at V and 0 bases at J, with 11 bases between. CDR1 and CDR2 (germline): SGHDN, FVKESK. CDR3 sequence reads: CASSQIGGASYNEQFF. The CDR3 coding sequence is TGTGCCAGCAGCCAAATTGGGGGGGCCTCCTACAATGAGCAGTTCTTC.

The chain joins TRBV11-3 to TRBJ2-7, with D maybe TRBD1 (6 bases). This CDR3 spans 13 amino acids. V dropped 5 bases and J dropped 1 base, with 9 bases sitting between them. Looked up from germline, CDR1 is SGHNT and CDR2 is YENEEA. The CDR3 region is CASSPGTSYEQYF. Here the CDR3 DNA reads TGTGCCAGCAGCCCCGGGACATCCTACGAGCAGTACTTC.

CDR3 sequence (DNA): TGTGCCAGCACCCTTGGGGGGGCTGACATTCAGTACTTC. Translated: CASTLGGADIQYF. This chain links TRBV7-9 with TRBJ2-4, with TRBD2 as a possible D gene (7 bases). Looked up from germline, CDR1 is SEHNR and CDR2 is FQNEAQ (reference sequence). The CDR3 has 13 amino acids. Deletions cut 7 bases from V and 8 bases from J, with 15 bases between.

The chain employs TRBV30 and TRBJ2-5; unclear D gene. V was cut by 2 bases and J by 3 bases, with 13 bases left in between. The germline CDR1 and CDR2 sequences are GTSNPN and SVGIG (reference sequence). The CDR3 is 14 amino acids. CDR3 DNA sequence: TGTGCCTGGAGTAGGAACGGGTTGGAAGAGACCCAGTACTTC. Translation gives CAWSRNGLEETQYF.

Notes on this clone: This may stem from a read error, because a much larger clone lies one nucleotide away. The chain employs TRBV9 and TRBJ2-7; D ambiguous. Germline V lookup: CDR1 SGDLS, CDR2 YYNGEE. This CDR3 is built from 13 residues. The CDR3 DNA follows: TGTGCCAGCAGCGTAGGCCCACCCTACGAGCAGTGCTTC. It translates to CASSVGPPYEQCF.

The chain employs TRBV7-2 and TRBJ2-7; D not certain. The CDR3 spans 14 residues. The germline CDR1 and CDR2 sequences are SGHTA and FQGNSA. V lost 1 base to trimming and J lost 3 bases, with 10 bases between them. The CDR3 DNA is TGTGCCAGCAGCTTAGTTGGAGTCCTCTACGAGCAGTACTTC. Its protein product is CASSLVGVLYEQYF.

This rearrangement joins TRBV6-5 to TRBJ2-3; D gene unclear. The CDR3 has 15 amino acids. Germline V gives CDR1 MNHEY, CDR2 SVGAGI. The germline V and J ends were trimmed by 5 bases and 0 bases, with 12 bases remaining between them. The DNA of the CDR3 is TGTGCCAGCAGTCCTTACCAATCTAGCACAGATACGCAGTATTTT. It encodes CASSPYQSSTDTQYF.

The CDR3 region is CASSQSAGASSYNEQFF. The CDR3 nucleotides read TGCGCCAGCAGCCAATCTGCCGGCGCGAGCTCCTACAATGAGCAGTTCTTC. This rearrangement joins TRBV4-1 to TRBJ2-1, with no clear D. The CDR3 has 17 residues. CDR1 is MGHRA and CDR2 is YSYEKL in the germline V gene. The V and J ends lost 2 bases and 0 bases respectively, with 14 bases between them.

The chain employs TRBV9 and TRBJ2-7; possibly TRBD2 for D (6 bases). The CDR3 is 15 residues long. Germline values: CDR1 SGDLS, CDR2 YYNGEE. Between the trimmed V and J ends, which lost 0 bases and 2 bases, there was a span of 12 bases. Written as DNA, the CDR3 is TGTGCCAGCAGCGTAGGGCCTAGCGAAACCTACGAGCAGTACTTC. As protein: CASSVGPSETYEQYF. The full variable domain, its missing parts supplied by reference TRBV9 and TRBJ2-7, is DSGVTQTPKHLITATGQRVTLRCSPRSGDLSVYWYQQSLDQGLQFLIQYYNGEERAKGNILERFSAQQFPDLHSELNLSSLELGDSALYFCASSVGPSETYEQYFGPGTRLTVT.

V is TRBV19 and J is TRBJ1-4; 8 bases are shared with TRBD1. Germline trimming cut 6 bases from V and 8 bases from J; bases unmatched to any gene: 8. The CDR3 covers 14 residues. Germline V CDR1 and CDR2: LNHDA, SQIVND (reference sequence). CDR3 sequence: CASSADRGREKLFF. The CDR3 coding sequence is TGTGCCAGTAGCGCCGACAGGGGTAGAGAAAAACTGTTTTTT. Drawing the rest from reference TRBV19 and TRBJ1-4, the complete variable domain is DGGITQSPKYLFRKEGQNVTLSCEQNLNHDAMYWYRQDPGQGLRLIYYSQIVNDFQKGDIAEGYSVSREKKESFPLTVTSAQKNPTAFYLCASSADRGREKLFFGSGTQLSVL.

V is TRBV11-3 and J is TRBJ2-1, with D maybe TRBD2 (5 bases). V dropped 1 base and J dropped 2 bases, with 15 bases sitting between them. This CDR3 is built from 17 residues. Germline V gene data show CDR1 as SGHNT and CDR2 as YENEEA. The CDR3 loop reads CASSLAPGGTTYNEQFF. DNA for the CDR3: TGTGCCAGCAGCTTAGCCCCCGGAGGTACGACCTACAATGAGCAGTTCTTC. Full variable domain (outside the CDR3, taken from reference TRBV11-3 and TRBJ2-1): EAGVVQSPRYKIIEKKQPVAFWCNPISGHNTLYWYLQNLGQGPELLIRYENEEAVDDSQLPKDRFSAERLKGVDSTLKIQPAELGDSAVYLCASSLAPGGTTYNEQFFGPGTRLTVL.

The rearrangement links TRBV19 to TRBJ2-5; TRBD1 is a possible D gene (5 bases). The DNA end is more similar to TRBJ2-7, so the J call may be wrong. Per germline, CDR1 LNHDA and CDR2 SQIVND (reference sequence). This CDR3 comprises 14 residues. The CDR3 DNA reads TGTGCCAGTAGTATAGGAGACAGTTCCTACGAGCAGTACTTC. It translates to CASSIGDSSYEQYF.

This chain uses TRBV21-1 with TRBJ2-1; the table gives TRBD2 as D, unverified against the DNA. TRBV21-1 is an annotated pseudogene. The CDR3 is made up of 18 amino acids. CDR3 in DNA: TGTGCCAGCAGCACCCGGGTAGCGGGAGGGCCGAGGTACAATGAGCAGTTCTTC. Amino acid sequence: CASSTRVAGGPRYNEQFF.

The genes are TRBV4-1 and TRBJ2-7, with TRBD1 matching 8 bases. This CDR3 region has 15 residues. The V gene's germline CDR1 is MGHRA and CDR2 YSYEKL. The ends lost 5 bases at V and 2 bases at J; junction bases unmatched: 8. CDR3 in DNA: TGCGCCAGCAGCTTCCAGGGGGCGTCTACCTACGAGCAGTACTTC. This translates into CASSFQGASTYEQYF.